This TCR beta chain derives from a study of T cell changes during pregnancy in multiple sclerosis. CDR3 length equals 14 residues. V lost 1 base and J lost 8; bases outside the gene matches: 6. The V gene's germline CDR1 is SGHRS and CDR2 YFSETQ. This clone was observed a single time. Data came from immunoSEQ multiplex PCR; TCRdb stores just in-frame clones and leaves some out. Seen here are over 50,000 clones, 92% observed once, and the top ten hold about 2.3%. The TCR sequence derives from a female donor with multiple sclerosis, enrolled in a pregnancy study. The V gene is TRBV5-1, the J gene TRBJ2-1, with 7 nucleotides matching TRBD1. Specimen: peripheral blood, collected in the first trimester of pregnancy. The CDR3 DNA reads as TGCGCCAGCAGCTTGATAGACAGGGACGATGAGCAGTTCTTC. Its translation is CASSLIDRDDEQFF.